The clone carrying this TCR beta chain was counted between two and nine times. TCRdb re-called the 5' RACE reads with MiXCR, one entry per CDR3 protein. The table has 110,000 or so distinct CDR3 sequences, approximately 11% seen once. V dropped 7 bases and J dropped 7 bases, with 16 bases sitting between them. CDR1 is SQVTM, CDR2 ANQGSEA, per germline. CDR3 length: 12 residues. This sample was taken from a study of spatial heterogeneity in lung cancer. Documented time point: blood at routine non-recurrence follow-up after resection. V and J are TRBV29-1 and TRBJ1-2; D gene ambiguous. The sample here was PBMCs, taken at follow-up. The receptor comes from a female donor with early-stage non-small cell lung cancer. CDR3 region: CSGAVAGSGYTF. For the CDR3, the DNA is TGCAGCGGCGCCGTGGCCGGGTCTGGCTACACCTTC.